Listed below are T cell receptor beta chains from one sample, sequenced in a study of blood T cell repertoires in COVID-19. Here immunoSEQ multiplex PCR was the method, and the copy in TCRdb shows in-frame clones only, minus some. The repertoire holds approximately 91,000 clones, about 80% seen once, with roughly 19% in the top ten. Material for sequencing was peripheral blood. All receptors come from a human donor in a cohort sampled during active COVID-19. CDR3s include the opening cysteine and the closing phenylalanine or tryptophan. Fields, in order: J gene, D gene, clone size, V gene, CDR3 DNA, CDR3 protein. D genes are given only for firm matches. Part of the rows lack a size; the others show once, few, many or a class for expanded clones.

>TRBJ2-5|TRBD2|NA|TRBV19
TGTGCCAGTAGTATGGGAGGGACCGGCCAAGAGACCCAGTACTTC
CASSMGGTGQETQYF
>TRBJ2-5|NA|NA|TRBV28
TGTGCCAGCAGTTTTGGGGCCGAGACCCAGTACTTC
CASSFGAETQYF
>TRBJ2-7|NA|NA|TRBV5-1
TGCGCCAGCAGCCTGCCCGGGAAGGGCGAGCAGTACTTC
CASSLPGKGEQYF
>TRBJ1-3|NA|NA|TRBV7-9
TGTGCCAGCAGCTCGCAGCGGACCATCTCTGGAAACACCATATATTTT
CASSSQRTISGNTIYF
>TRBJ1-5|NA|NA|TRBV28
TGTGCCAGCAGCCCCCCCGACAGGCTTGCGCCCCAGCATTTT
CASSPPDRLAPQHF
>TRBJ2-2|TRBD1|NA|TRBV7-9
TGTGCCAGCACCGGGACAGGGACCGGGGAGCTGTTTTTT
CASTGTGTGELFF
>TRBJ1-3|TRBD1|once|TRBV19
TGTGCCAGTAGTCGGACAGGCGATGGAAACACCATATATTTT
CASSRTGDGNTIYF
>TRBJ1-1|NA|NA|TRBV9
TGTGCCAGCAGCGTAGAGGCGCGGGGGCGAGGGTACACTGAAGCTTTCTTT
CASSVEARGRGYTEAFF
>TRBJ1-1|NA|NA|TRBV18
TGTGCCAGCTCACCAAACAGTAACACTGAAGCTTTCTTT
CASSPNSNTEAFF
>TRBJ1-6|NA|NA|TRBV18
TGTGCCAGCTCACCAGGAACTAATGGTGGTTCACCCCTCCACTTT
CASSPGTNGGSPLHF
>TRBJ1-2|TRBD1|NA|TRBV27
TGTGCCAGTTGCCCCCACGACAGGGGATATGGCTACACCTTC
CASCPHDRGYGYTF
>TRBJ1-6|TRBD1|NA|TRBV5-1
TGCGCCAGCAGCCAGGGACAGGGGGACTCTGGTTCACCCCTCCACTTT
CASSQGQGDSGSPLHF
>TRBJ1-2|TRBD1|NA|TRBV18
TGTGCCAGCTCACCGAGACAGGGAGAGGGCTACACCTTC
CASSPRQGEGYTF
>TRBJ1-2|NA|NA|TRBV6-5
TGTGCCAGCAGGCAGGGCGTTAACTATGGCTACACCTTC
CASRQGVNYGYTF
>TRBJ2-5|NA|NA|TRBV7-2
TGTGCCAGCAGCTTAGCGGGAGTGAGGCTGGAGACCCAGTACTTC
CASSLAGVRLETQYF
>TRBJ2-2|TRBD1|NA|TRBV5-6
TGTGCCAGCAGCTTGTTCGGGACAGCGAAAGACGGGGAGCTGTTTTTT
CASSLFGTAKDGELFF
>TRBJ2-7|TRBD2|NA|TRBV2
TGTGCCAGCAGGGCTAGCGGGTTGTACGAGCAGTACTTC
CASRASGLYEQYF
>TRBJ2-1|NA|NA|TRBV10-3
TGTGCCATCAAACCAGGGTTGGATGGGCCTAGGGGTGAGCAGTTCTTC
CAIKPGLDGPRGEQFF
>TRBJ2-7|TRBD1|NA|TRBV5-1
TGCGCCAGCAGCTTCGACAGGGCGGACGGCGAGCAGTACTTC
CASSFDRADGEQYF
>TRBJ2-5|NA|NA|TRBV2
TGTGCCAGCACCATTCAAGCCCAAGAGACCCAGTACTTC
CASTIQAQETQYF
>TRBJ2-1|NA|NA|TRBV7-9
TGTGCCAGCAGCTCCCGGAGTGAGCAGTTCTTC
CASSSRSEQFF
>TRBJ2-7|NA|NA|TRBV24-1
TGTGCCACCAGTGATCCCCAGGGGCCCACTCCCTACGAGCAGTACTTC
CATSDPQGPTPYEQYF
>TRBJ1-2|TRBD1|NA|TRBV2
TGTGCCAGCAGCCTCAGACAGGGGGTCTACACCTTC
CASSLRQGVYTF
>TRBJ1-2|NA|NA|TRBV25-1
TGTGCCAGCAGTGTACACGGGGGTAAGGGGGGCTACACCTTC
CASSVHGGKGGYTF
>TRBJ2-3|NA|NA|TRBV2
TGTGCCAGCCGCCGGGATTATACGCAGTATTTT
CASRRDYTQYF